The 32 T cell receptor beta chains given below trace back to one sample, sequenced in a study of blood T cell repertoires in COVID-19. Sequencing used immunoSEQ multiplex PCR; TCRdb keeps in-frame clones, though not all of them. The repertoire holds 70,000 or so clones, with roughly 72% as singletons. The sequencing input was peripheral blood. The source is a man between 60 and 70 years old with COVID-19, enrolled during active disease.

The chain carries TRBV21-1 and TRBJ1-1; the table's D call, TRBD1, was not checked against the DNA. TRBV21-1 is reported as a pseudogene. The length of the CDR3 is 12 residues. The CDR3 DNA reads TGTGCCAGCAGCGGCAGGGTCCCTGAAGCTTTCTTT. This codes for CASSGRVPEAFF.

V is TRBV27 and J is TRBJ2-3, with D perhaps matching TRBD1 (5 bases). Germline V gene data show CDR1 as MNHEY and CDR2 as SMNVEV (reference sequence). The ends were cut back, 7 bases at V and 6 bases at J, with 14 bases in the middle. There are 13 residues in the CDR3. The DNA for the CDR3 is TGTGCCAGCAAGGGCTGGGGCCCCGATACGCAGTATTTT. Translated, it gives CASKGWGPDTQYF.

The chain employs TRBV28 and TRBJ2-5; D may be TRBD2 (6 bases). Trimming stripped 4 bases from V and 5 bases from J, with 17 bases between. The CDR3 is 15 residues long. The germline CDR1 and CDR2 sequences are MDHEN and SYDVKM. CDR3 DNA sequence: TGTGCCAGCAGTTCCACCCACGGTGGGGGGGAGACCCAGTACTTC. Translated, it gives CASSSTHGGGETQYF. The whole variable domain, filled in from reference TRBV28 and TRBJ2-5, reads DVKVTQSSRYLVKRTGEKVFLECVQDMDHENMFWYRQDPGLGLRLIYFSYDVKMKEKGDIPEGYSVSREKKERFSLILESASTNQTSMYLCASSSTHGGGETQYFGPGTRLLVL.

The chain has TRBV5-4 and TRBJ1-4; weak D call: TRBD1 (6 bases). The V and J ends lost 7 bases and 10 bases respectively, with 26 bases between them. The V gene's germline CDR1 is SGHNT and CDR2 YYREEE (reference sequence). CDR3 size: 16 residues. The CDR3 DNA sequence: TGTGCCAGCCGAACCGGCGGTCGGGGGGAGACAGGAAAACTGTTTTTT. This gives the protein CASRTGGRGETGKLFF.

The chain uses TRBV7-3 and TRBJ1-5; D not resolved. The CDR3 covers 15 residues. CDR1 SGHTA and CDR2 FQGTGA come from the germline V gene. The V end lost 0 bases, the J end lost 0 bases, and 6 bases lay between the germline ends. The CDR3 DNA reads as TGTGCCAGCAGCTTAACCGGACTTAGCAATCAGCCCCAGCATTTT. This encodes CASSLTGLSNQPQHF.

DNA of the CDR3: TGTGCCAGCAGTTTATCAGGGGCCTACGAGCAGTACTTC. Amino acids: CASSLSGAYEQYF. This chain links TRBV27 with TRBJ2-7, with D possibly matching TRBD1 (5 bases). The CDR3 totals 13 residues. Trimming took off 0 bases at V and 2 bases at J, with 5 bases between the two ends. Germline V lookup: CDR1 MNHEY, CDR2 SMNVEV (reference sequence).

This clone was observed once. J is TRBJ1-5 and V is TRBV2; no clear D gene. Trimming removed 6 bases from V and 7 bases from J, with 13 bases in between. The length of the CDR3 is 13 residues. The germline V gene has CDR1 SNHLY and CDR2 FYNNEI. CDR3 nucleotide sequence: TGTGCCAGCAGGCGAGAGTCGGGACAGCCCCAGCATTTT. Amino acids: CASRRESGQPQHF.

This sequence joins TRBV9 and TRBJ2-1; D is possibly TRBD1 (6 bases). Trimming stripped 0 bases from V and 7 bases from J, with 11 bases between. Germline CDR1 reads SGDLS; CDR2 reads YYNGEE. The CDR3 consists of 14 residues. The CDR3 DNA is TGTGCCAGCAGCGTAGTACAGGGAAATAATGAGCAGTTCTTC. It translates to CASSVVQGNNEQFF.

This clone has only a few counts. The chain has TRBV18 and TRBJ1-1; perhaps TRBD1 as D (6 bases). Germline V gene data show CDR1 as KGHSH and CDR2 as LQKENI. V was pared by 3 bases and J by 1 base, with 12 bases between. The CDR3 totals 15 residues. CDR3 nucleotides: TGTGCCAGCTCACCGGTCGGACAGTCGAACACTGAAGCTTTCTTT. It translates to CASSPVGQSNTEAFF.

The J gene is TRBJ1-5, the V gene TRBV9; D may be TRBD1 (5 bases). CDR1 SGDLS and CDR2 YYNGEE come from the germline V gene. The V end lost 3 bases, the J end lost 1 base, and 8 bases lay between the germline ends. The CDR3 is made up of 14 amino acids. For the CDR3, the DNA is TGTGCCAGCAGCGGACCAGGGAGCAATCAGCCCCAGCATTTT. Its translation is CASSGPGSNQPQHF.

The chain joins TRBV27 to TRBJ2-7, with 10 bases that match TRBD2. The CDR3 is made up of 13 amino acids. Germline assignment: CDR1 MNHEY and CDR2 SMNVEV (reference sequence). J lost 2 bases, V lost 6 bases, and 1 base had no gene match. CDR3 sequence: CASSTSGAYEQYF. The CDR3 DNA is TGTGCCAGCAGCACTAGCGGGGCCTACGAGCAGTACTTC.

CDR3 in DNA: TGTGCCAGCAGTTTAACTAGCGGGAGGGGCAATGAGCAGTTCTTC. Translation: CASSLTSGRGNEQFF. The chain uses TRBV5-4 and TRBJ2-1, with 13 nucleotides matching TRBD2. This CDR3 has 15 amino acids. The V segment lost 5 bases and the J segment 6 bases; nucleotides outside the gene matches: 5. Germline CDR1 and CDR2: SGHNT and YYREEE (reference sequence).

CDR3 sequence (DNA): TGTGCCAGCAGGCAAATCGGGGTTTCACCCCTCCACTTT. Translating gives CASRQIGVSPLHF. The chain carries TRBV6-5 and TRBJ1-6; no clear D gene. From germline, CDR1 is MNHEY and CDR2 SVGAGI. The germline V and J ends were trimmed by 6 bases and 9 bases, with 12 bases remaining between them. CDR3 size: 13 residues.

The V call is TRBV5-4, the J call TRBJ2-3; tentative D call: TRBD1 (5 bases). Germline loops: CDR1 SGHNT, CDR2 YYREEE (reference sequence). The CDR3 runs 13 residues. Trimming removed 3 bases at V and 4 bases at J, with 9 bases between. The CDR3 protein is CASSSDSADTQYF. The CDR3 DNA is TGTGCCAGCAGCTCAGACAGTGCAGATACGCAGTATTTT.

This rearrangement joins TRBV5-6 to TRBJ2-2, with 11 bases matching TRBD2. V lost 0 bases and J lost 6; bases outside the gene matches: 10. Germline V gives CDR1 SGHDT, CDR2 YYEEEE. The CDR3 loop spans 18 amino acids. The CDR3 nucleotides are TGTGCCAGCAGCTTGGTACTAGCGGGAGCTCGGGGTTCCGGGGAGCTGTTTTTT. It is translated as CASSLVLAGARGSGELFF.

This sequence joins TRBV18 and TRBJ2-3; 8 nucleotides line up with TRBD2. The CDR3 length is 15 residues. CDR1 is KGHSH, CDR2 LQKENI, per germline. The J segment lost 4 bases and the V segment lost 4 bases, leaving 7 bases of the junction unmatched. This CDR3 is CASSRAGGSADTQYF. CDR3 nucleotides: TGTGCCAGCTCACGTGCGGGGGGCAGCGCAGATACGCAGTATTTT.

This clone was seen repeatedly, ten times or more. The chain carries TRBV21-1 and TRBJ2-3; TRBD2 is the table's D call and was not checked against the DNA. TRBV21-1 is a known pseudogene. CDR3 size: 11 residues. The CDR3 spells CASSPRDTQYF. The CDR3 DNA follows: TGTGCCAGCAGCCCCCGAGATACGCAGTATTTT.

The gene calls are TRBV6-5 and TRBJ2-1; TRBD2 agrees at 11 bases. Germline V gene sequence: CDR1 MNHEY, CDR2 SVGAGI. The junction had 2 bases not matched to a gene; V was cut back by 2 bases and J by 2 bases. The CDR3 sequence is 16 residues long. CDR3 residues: CASSYRSGRAYNEQFF. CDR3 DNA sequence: TGTGCCAGCAGTTACCGTAGCGGGAGGGCCTACAATGAGCAGTTCTTC.

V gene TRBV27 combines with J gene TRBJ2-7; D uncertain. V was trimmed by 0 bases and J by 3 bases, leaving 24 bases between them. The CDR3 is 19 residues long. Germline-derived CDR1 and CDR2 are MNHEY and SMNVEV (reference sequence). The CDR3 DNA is TGTGCCAGCAGTTTATCCCACCGTACAGAAACCGAACGCAACTACGAGCAGTACTTC. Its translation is CASSLSHRTETERNYEQYF.

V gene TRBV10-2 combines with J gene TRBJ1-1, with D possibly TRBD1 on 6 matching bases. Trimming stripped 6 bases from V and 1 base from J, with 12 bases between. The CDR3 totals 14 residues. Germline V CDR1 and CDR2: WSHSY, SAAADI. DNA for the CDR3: TGCGCCAGCAGGGCCGGGACAAAGAACACTGAAGCTTTCTTT. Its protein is CASRAGTKNTEAFF.

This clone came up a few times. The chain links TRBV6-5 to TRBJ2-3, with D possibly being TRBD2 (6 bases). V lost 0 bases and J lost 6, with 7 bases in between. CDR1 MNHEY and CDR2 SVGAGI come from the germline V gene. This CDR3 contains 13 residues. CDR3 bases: TGTGCCAGCAGTTACTCTGGGGGGGATACGCAGTATTTT. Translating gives CASSYSGGDTQYF.

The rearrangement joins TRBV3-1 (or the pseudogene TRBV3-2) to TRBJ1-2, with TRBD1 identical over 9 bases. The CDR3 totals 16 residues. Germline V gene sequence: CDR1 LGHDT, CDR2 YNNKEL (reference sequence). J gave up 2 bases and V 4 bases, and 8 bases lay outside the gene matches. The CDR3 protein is CASSPGHRGLNYGYTF. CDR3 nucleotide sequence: TGTGCCAGCAGCCCTGGCCACAGGGGGCTGAACTATGGCTACACCTTC.

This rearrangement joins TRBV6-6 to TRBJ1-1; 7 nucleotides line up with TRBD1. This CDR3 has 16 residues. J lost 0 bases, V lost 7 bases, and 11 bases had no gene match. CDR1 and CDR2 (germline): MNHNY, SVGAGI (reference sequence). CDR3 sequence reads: CASMEGANLMNTEAFF. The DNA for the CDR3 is TGTGCCAGCATGGAGGGGGCGAATCTTATGAACACTGAAGCTTTCTTT.

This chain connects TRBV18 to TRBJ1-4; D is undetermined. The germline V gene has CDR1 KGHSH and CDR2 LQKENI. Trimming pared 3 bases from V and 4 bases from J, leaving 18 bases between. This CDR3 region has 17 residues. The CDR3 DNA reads TGTGCCAGCTCACCCACTCCCCCGGCGGAATTTAATGAAAAACTGTTTTTT. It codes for CASSPTPPAEFNEKLFF.

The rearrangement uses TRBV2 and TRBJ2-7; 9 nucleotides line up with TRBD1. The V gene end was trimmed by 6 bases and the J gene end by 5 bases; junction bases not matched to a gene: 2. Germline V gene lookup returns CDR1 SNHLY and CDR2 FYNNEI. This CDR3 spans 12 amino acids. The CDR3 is CASRDRGDEQYF. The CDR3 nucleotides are TGTGCCAGCAGGGACAGGGGCGACGAGCAGTACTTC.

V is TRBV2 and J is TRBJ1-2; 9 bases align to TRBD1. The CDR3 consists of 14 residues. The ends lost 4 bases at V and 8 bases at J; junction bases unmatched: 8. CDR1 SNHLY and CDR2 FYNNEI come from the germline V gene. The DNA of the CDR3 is TGTGCCAGCAGTGTCCGGGACAGGGCGTCGGGCTACACCTTC. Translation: CASSVRDRASGYTF.

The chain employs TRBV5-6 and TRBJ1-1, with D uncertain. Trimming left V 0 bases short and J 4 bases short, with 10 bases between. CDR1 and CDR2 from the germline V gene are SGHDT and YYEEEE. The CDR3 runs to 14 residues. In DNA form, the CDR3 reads TGTGCCAGCAGCTTGGCCATGAGGAGCACTGAAGCTTTCTTT. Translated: CASSLAMRSTEAFF.

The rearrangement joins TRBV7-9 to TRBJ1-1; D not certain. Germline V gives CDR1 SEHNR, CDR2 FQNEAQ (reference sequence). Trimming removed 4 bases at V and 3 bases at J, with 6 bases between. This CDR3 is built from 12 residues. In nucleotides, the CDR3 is TGTGCCAGCAGCTCCCAATACACTGAAGCTTTCTTT. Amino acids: CASSSQYTEAFF.

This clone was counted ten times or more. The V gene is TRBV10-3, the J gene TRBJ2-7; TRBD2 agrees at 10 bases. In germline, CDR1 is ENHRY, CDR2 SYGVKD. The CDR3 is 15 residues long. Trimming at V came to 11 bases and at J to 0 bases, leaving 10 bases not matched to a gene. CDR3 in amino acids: CAVTSGTPSSYEQYF. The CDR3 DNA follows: TGTGCCGTCACTAGCGGGACCCCTTCCTCCTACGAGCAGTACTTC.

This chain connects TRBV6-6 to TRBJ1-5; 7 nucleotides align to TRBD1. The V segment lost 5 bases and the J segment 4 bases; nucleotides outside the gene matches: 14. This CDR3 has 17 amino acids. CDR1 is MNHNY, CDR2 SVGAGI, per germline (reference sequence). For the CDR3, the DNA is TGTGCCAGCAGTCCCCGGGAGACAGGGCCAACAAATCAGCCCCAGCATTTT. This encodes CASSPRETGPTNQPQHF.

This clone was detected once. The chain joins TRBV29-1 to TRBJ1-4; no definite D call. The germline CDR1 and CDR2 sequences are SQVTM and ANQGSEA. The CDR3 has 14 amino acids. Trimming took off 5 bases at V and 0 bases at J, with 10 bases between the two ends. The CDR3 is CSVPARATNEKLFF. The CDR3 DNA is TGCAGCGTTCCAGCGAGGGCAACTAATGAAAAACTGTTTTTT.

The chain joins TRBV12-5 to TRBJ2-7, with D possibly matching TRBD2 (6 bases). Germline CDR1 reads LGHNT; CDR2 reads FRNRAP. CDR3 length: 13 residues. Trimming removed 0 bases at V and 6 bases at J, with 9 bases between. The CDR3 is CASGLVPGAEQYF. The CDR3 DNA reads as TGTGCTAGTGGTTTGGTACCGGGAGCCGAGCAGTACTTC.